This passage covers 8 T cell receptor beta chains from one sample sequenced in a study of cytomegalovirus exposure and HLA in healthy donors. The PCR contained 60 Vbeta and 13 Jbeta primers. Clones were read by immunoSEQ multiplex PCR, and TCRdb kept only the in-frame ones, dropping some. The table shows some 200,000 clones, with less than 80% occurring only once. The sequenced material came from PBMCs. These receptors came from a man aged 35-49 years in good health and CMV-seronegative.

The chain employs TRBV11-3 and TRBJ2-3; 9 bases map to TRBD1. The length of the CDR3 is 15 residues. J was trimmed by 0 bases and V by 5 bases; bases with no gene match: 3. Looked up from germline, CDR1 is SGHNT and CDR2 is YENEEA. CDR3: CASSAGTGSTDTQYF. The CDR3 nucleotides are TGTGCCAGCAGCGCCGGGACAGGGAGCACAGATACGCAGTATTTT.

This clone has only one observation. The gene calls are TRBV18 and TRBJ2-3; TRBD2 matches 14 bases. The trim removed 4 bases at V and 5 bases at J, leaving 5 bases unmatched. CDR3 size: 16 residues. Germline CDR1 KGHSH, CDR2 LQKENI. CDR3 nucleotide sequence: TGTGCCAGCTCACGACTAGCGGGGGGGCCTAGAGATACGCAGTATTTT. It codes for CASSRLAGGPRDTQYF.

This clone was seen once. The CDR3 DNA sequence: TGTGCCAGCGGCAGACTAAACTCCTACGAGCAGTACTTC. It yields the protein CASGRLNSYEQYF. This chain joins TRBV7-9 and TRBJ2-7; D possibly corresponds to TRBD2 (5 bases). The CDR3 has 13 residues. The germline V gene encodes CDR1 SEHNR and CDR2 FQNEAQ (reference sequence). V gave up 8 bases and J gave up 0 bases, with 11 bases separating them. The whole variable domain, remainder taken from reference TRBV7-9 and TRBJ2-7, is DTGVSQNPRHKITKRGQNVTFRCDPISEHNRLYWYRQTLGQGPEFLTYFQNEAQLEKSRLLSDRFSAERPKGSFSTLEIQRTEQGDSAMYLCASGRLNSYEQYFGPGTRLTVT.

V is TRBV5-1 and J is TRBJ2-7, with TRBD1 identical over 9 bases. The V gene end was trimmed by 5 bases and the J gene end by 4 bases; junction bases not matched to a gene: 4. Germline CDR1 SGHRS, CDR2 YFSETQ. The CDR3 totals 13 residues. Here the CDR3 DNA reads TGCGCCAGCAGTAGGACAGGGGAGTACGAGCAGTACTTC. This gives the protein CASSRTGEYEQYF.

The V gene is TRBV5-1, the J gene TRBJ2-7; the match to TRBD1 covers 7 bases. CDR3 length: 14 residues. The V and J ends lost 5 bases and 1 base, in that order; junction bases with no gene match: 6. CDR1 and CDR2 from the germline V gene are SGHRS and YFSETQ. CDR3 sequence (DNA): TGCGCCAGCAGACCGCAACAGGGGTCCTACGAGCAGTACTTC. Encoded protein: CASRPQQGSYEQYF.

This clone has a handful of counts. The chain is built from TRBV11-3 and TRBJ2-2, with 13 bases matching TRBD2. Trimming removed 5 bases from V and 4 bases from J; junction bases left unmatched: 4. The germline V gene encodes CDR1 SGHNT and CDR2 YENEEA. The CDR3 is 16 amino acids. CDR3 residues: CASSHGLAGVTGELFF. In nucleotides, the CDR3 is TGTGCCAGCAGCCACGGACTAGCGGGAGTCACCGGGGAGCTGTTTTTT.

The chain recombines TRBV7-9 with TRBJ1-1, with TRBD1 as a possible D gene (6 bases). This CDR3 has 12 residues. Germline CDR1 SEHNR, CDR2 FQNEAQ (reference sequence). V lost 5 bases and J 5 bases, leaving 9 bases between the germline ends. CDR3: CASSHRVTEAFF. CDR3 coding DNA: TGTGCCAGCAGCCACAGGGTTACTGAAGCTTTCTTT.

The J gene is TRBJ2-7, the V gene TRBV19; TRBD1 is a possible D gene (5 bases). CDR1 is LNHDA and CDR2 is SQIVND in the germline V gene (reference sequence). CDR3 length: 14 residues. The V end lost 1 base, the J end lost 3 bases, and 10 bases lay between the germline ends. CDR3 nucleotides: TGTGCCAGTAGTATAGCTAGGGGCTACTACGAGCAGTACTTC. This codes for CASSIARGYYEQYF.